The 13 T cell receptor beta chains listed next were all sequenced from one sample in a study of Graves' ophthalmopathy and Graves' hyperthyroidism. The authors amplified TCR beta CDR3 regions from RNA transcripts. HTBI primers primed a first-round RT-PCR, and a second-round multiplex PCR followed. TCRdb reprocessed the multiplex PCR reads with MiXCR, giving one entry per CDR3 protein. The data hold around 1,000,000 distinct CDR3 sequences, with about 38% observed a single time. Specimen: peripheral blood or thyroid tissue (not recorded which). The receptors come from an adult man with Graves' hyperthyroidism.

This clonotype was observed a few times. This chain links TRBV7-2 with TRBJ1-3; possibly TRBD1 for D (6 bases). The CDR3 contains 16 residues. Trimming left V 3 bases short and J 0 bases short, with 12 bases between. Germline V gene sequence: CDR1 SGHTA, CDR2 FQGNSA. The CDR3 sequence is CASSFPQGHSGNTIYF. The DNA of the CDR3 is TGTGCCAGCAGCTTCCCACAGGGCCACTCTGGAAACACCATATATTTT.

The gene calls are TRBV19 and TRBJ1-4; D is possibly TRBD1 (6 bases). This CDR3 has 15 residues. Germline values: CDR1 LNHDA, CDR2 SQIVND (reference sequence). V was shortened by 3 bases and J by 7 bases, with 15 bases between the two germline ends. The CDR3 nucleotides are TGTGCCAGTAGTATTTCGGCGACAGGAAGTGAAAAACTGTTTTTT. This codes for CASSISATGSEKLFF.

The rearrangement links TRBV7-2 to TRBJ1-5; TRBD1 matches at 12 bases. CDR1 is SGHTA, CDR2 FQGNSA, per germline. The CDR3 is 15 amino acids. J was trimmed by 6 bases and V by 6 bases; bases with no gene match: 6. As DNA, the CDR3 is TGTGCCAGCAGGTCTGGGACAGGGGGCACTCAGCCCCAGCATTTT. It translates to CASRSGTGGTQPQHF.

This clonotype was seen a few times. The V gene is TRBV29-1, the J gene TRBJ2-5; D may be TRBD1 or TRBD2 (6 bases each). The CDR3 is 14 amino acids. Germline CDR1 SQVTM, CDR2 ANQGSEA. Between the trimmed V and J ends, which lost 8 bases and 2 bases, there was a span of 18 bases. The DNA for the CDR3 is TGCAGCTCACCCCACGGGGGCGGTCAAGAGACCCAGTACTTC. Amino acid sequence: CSSPHGGGQETQYF.

This chain connects TRBV19 to TRBJ1-1; TRBD1 might be the D (6 bases). Germline CDR1 LNHDA, CDR2 SQIVND (reference sequence). The CDR3 is made up of 16 amino acids. V was pared by 9 bases and J by 4 bases, with 24 bases between. Written as DNA, the CDR3 is TGTGCCAGCGGGACATTCGGACGGGGCCGGAGCACTGAAGCTTTCTTT. As protein: CASGTFGRGRSTEAFF.

This clonotype was picked up many times. The V call is TRBV25-1, the J call TRBJ2-2, with 7 bases that match TRBD2. After removal of 6 bases from V and 6 bases from J, the junction contained 4 bases not matched to a gene. Germline V CDR1 and CDR2: MGHDK, SYGVNS. The CDR3 is 13 residues long. The CDR3 DNA sequence: TGTGCCAGCAGCGGGGAGGGATCCGGGGAGCTGTTTTTT. Protein: CASSGEGSGELFF.

The chain joins TRBV4-1 to TRBJ2-7; D gene uncertain. Germline V gives CDR1 MGHRA, CDR2 YSYEKL. Trimming removed 0 bases from V and 0 bases from J, with 12 bases in between. The CDR3 is 16 amino acids. The CDR3 loop reads CASSQDSGTSSYEQYF. CDR3 coding DNA: TGCGCCAGCAGCCAAGATTCGGGCACAAGCTCCTACGAGCAGTACTTC.

This clonotype was counted many times. The rearrangement joins TRBV7-2 to TRBJ2-7, with TRBD1 matching 9 bases. Germline V gene sequence: CDR1 SGHTA, CDR2 FQGNSA. Trimming removed 6 bases from V and 0 bases from J; junction bases left unmatched: 3. The CDR3 consists of 14 residues. The CDR3: CASREDRGSYEQYF. CDR3 coding DNA: TGTGCCAGCAGGGAGGACAGGGGCTCCTACGAGCAGTACTTC.

The chain has TRBV9 and TRBJ1-6, with D perhaps matching TRBD1 (5 bases). In germline, CDR1 is SGDLS, CDR2 YYNGEE. Between the trimmed V and J ends, which lost 0 bases and 10 bases, there was a span of 14 bases. This CDR3 comprises 15 residues. This CDR3 is CASSVAVGRPSPLHF. CDR3 DNA: TGTGCCAGCAGCGTAGCGGTGGGGCGACCCTCACCCCTCCACTTT.

This chain joins TRBV10-2 and TRBJ2-7, with 9 bases matching TRBD2. The junction had 5 bases not matched to a gene; V was cut back by 6 bases and J by 5 bases. This CDR3 has 13 amino acids. The germline V gene has CDR1 WSHSY and CDR2 SAAADI. CDR3 nucleotides: TGCGCCAGCAGGGTGCGGGAGGGCCACGAGCAGTACTTC. Translating it yields CASRVREGHEQYF.

This clonotype was recorded at least ten times. The chain combines TRBV14 with TRBJ1-2, with D possibly TRBD1 on 5 matching bases. Trimming pared 4 bases from V and 4 bases from J, leaving 13 bases between. CDR1 SGHDN and CDR2 FVKESK come from the germline V gene. This CDR3 comprises 14 residues. The CDR3 loop is CASSRAGLGYGYTF. The CDR3 DNA is TGTGCCAGCAGCCGAGCGGGGCTTGGCTATGGCTACACCTTC.

The V call is TRBV2, the J call TRBJ2-7; TRBD1 might be the D (6 bases). Trimming shortened V by 8 bases and J by 5 bases, and 22 bases separated the two germline ends. Germline CDR1 is SNHLY and CDR2 is FYNNEI. The CDR3 totals 15 residues. The CDR3: CASYPHTGIAHEQYF. The CDR3 bases are TGTGCCAGCTACCCCCACACAGGGATCGCCCACGAGCAGTACTTC.

This chain uses TRBV14 with TRBJ2-6, with D possibly being TRBD2 (5 bases). Germline CDR1 is SGHDN and CDR2 is FVKESK. Trimming removed 1 base from V and 0 bases from J, with 13 bases in between. This CDR3 is built from 18 residues. The CDR3 sequence is CASSQVDGKFSGANVLTF. The CDR3 bases are TGTGCCAGCAGCCAAGTCGACGGGAAATTCTCTGGGGCCAACGTCCTGACTTTC.